This is a list of T cell receptor beta chains from one sample in a study of neurological immune-mediated disorders. Via MiXCR, TCRdb re-called the 5' RACE reads, giving one row per CDR3 protein. This table holds some 56,000 distinct CDR3 sequences, approximately 3.9% found once. Sample: PBMCs. The receptors were gathered from a man between 60 and 75 years old with multiple sclerosis. The CDR3 runs from the conserved cysteine through the conserved F or W. A D gene is named only where the DNA matches it firmly. The size field is filled for only some rows; it gives once, few, many or a size class.

D gene	clone size	V gene	J gene	CDR3 DNA	CDR3 protein
TRBD1	.	TRBV5-1	TRBJ2-7	TGCGCCAGCAGCGCCCGGACAGGGGCGGATTACGAGCAGTACTTC	CASSARTGADYEQYF
.	.	TRBV2	TRBJ1-5	TGTGCCAGCAGTGAAGAGGGAGGTCAGCCCCAGCATTTT	CASSEEGGQPQHF
TRBD1	many	TRBV20-1	TRBJ2-1	TGCAGTGCTTCGGCCGGGACAGAAGGATTTCGCTCCTACAATGAGCAGTTCTTC	CSASAGTEGFRSYNEQFF
TRBD2	few	TRBV7-8	TRBJ2-4	TGTGCCAGCAGCCACTCCCTAGCGGGAGGGCCTCAAAACATTCAGTACTTC	CASSHSLAGGPQNIQYF
.	many	TRBV20-1	TRBJ2-3	TGCAGTGCGGGGGGTCTCAACACAGATACGCAGTATTTT	CSAGGLNTDTQYF
TRBD1	many	TRBV27	TRBJ1-5	TGTGCCAGCAGTTTACTCGGACAGGGGGCCTGGGGGAATCAGCCCCAGCATTTT	CASSLLGQGAWGNQPQHF
.	many	TRBV20-1	TRBJ2-1	TGCAGTGCTGCTGAGGGAACCGGCTTCATAAATGAGCAGTTCTTC	CSAAEGTGFINEQFF
.	many	TRBV29-1	TRBJ2-7	TGCAGCGTTGGTTCGTCCAGGTCGGCCTACGAGCAGTACTTC	CSVGSSRSAYEQYF
.	.	TRBV6-5	TRBJ1-2	TGTGCCAGCAGTGACCGTAGGACGGGAGTATTTCACTATGGCTACACCTTC	CASSDRRTGVFHYGYTF
.	many	TRBV20-1	TRBJ1-4	TGCAGTGTTGAGACAGCCCACAAGAAACTGTTTTTT	CSVETAHKKLFF
.	few	TRBV12-3/TRBV12-4	TRBJ1-5	TGTGCCAGCACGACGGGAGGTAAGACCCAGAATTTT	CASTTGGKTQNF
TRBD2	many	TRBV20-1	TRBJ2-1	TGCAGTGCTAGATCGGGGAGGGATCGCAATGAGCAGTTCTTC	CSARSGRDRNEQFF
.	many	TRBV20-1	TRBJ1-1	TGCAGTGCTAGGGACAGACAGGCCACCCCTGAAGCTTTCTTT	CSARDRQATPEAFF
TRBD1	.	TRBV6-5	TRBJ1-1	TGTGCCAGCAGTTACTTTCTCGACAGGGGCACTGAAGCTTTCTTT	CASSYFLDRGTEAFF
.	many	TRBV20-1	TRBJ1-1	TGCAGTGCTAGAGATCCACACCGAAACACTGAAGCTTTCTTT	CSARDPHRNTEAFF
.	many	TRBV5-1	TRBJ2-3	TGCGCCAGCAGCTTTAGCGGAAGCACAGATACGCAGTATTTT	CASSFSGSTDTQYF
.	many	TRBV5-6	TRBJ1-2	TGTGCCAGCAGCTTGGACAGGGCGGTGGTCTATGGCTACACCTTC	CASSLDRAVVYGYTF
TRBD1	many	TRBV20-1	TRBJ1-1	TGCAGTGCTAGAACCCTGACAGGGCGGAACACTGAAGCTTTCTTT	CSARTLTGRNTEAFF
.	many	TRBV5-5	TRBJ2-3	TGTGCCAGCAGCCCACCGACCCCACAGATGCGCACAGATACGCAGTATTTT	CASSPPTPQMRTDTQYF
.	many	TRBV5-1	TRBJ2-7	TGCGCCAGCAGCTGGAGGGGCGGGGAAAACTACGAGCAGTACTTC	CASSWRGGENYEQYF
TRBD2	many	TRBV27	TRBJ2-7	TGTGCCAGCAGTTTTCGGGGGGGCGAGCAGTACTTC	CASSFRGGEQYF
TRBD2	medium-sized	TRBV20-1	TRBJ2-4	TGCAGTGCTAGAAGGACTAGCGTTAGCAAAAACATTCAGTACTTC	CSARRTSVSKNIQYF
.	many	TRBV5-5	TRBJ2-7	TGTGCCAGCAGCGGTGACAGCTACGAGCAGTACTTC	CASSGDSYEQYF
.	many	TRBV5-1	TRBJ2-6	TGCGCCAGCAGCCCGAGCGCAGGGGTCGGGGCCAACGTCCTGACTTTC	CASSPSAGVGANVLTF
TRBD2	many	TRBV11-2	TRBJ2-1	TGTGCCAGCAGCTTAGGGGTCGCTAGCGGTATTGAGCAGTTCTTC	CASSLGVASGIEQFF